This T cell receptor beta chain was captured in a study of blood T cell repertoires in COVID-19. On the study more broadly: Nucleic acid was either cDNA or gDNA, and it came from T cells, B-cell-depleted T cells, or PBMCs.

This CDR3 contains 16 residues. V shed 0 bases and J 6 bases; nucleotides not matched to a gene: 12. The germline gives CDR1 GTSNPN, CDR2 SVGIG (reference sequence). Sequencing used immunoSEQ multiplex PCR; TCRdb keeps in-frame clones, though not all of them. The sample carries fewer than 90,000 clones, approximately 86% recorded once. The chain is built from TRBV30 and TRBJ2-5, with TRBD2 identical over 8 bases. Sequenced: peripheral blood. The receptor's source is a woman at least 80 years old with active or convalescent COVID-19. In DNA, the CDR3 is TGTGCCTGGAGTGTACGACAAGCGGGAGTACTGAAGACCCAGTACTTC. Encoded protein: CAWSVRQAGVLKTQYF. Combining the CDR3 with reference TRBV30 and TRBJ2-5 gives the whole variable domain SQTIHQWPATLVQPVGSPLSLECTVEGTSNPNLYWYRQAAGRGLQLLFYSVGIGQISSEVPQNLSASRPQDRQFILSSKKLLLSDSGFYLCAWSVRQAGVLKTQYFGPGTRLLVL.